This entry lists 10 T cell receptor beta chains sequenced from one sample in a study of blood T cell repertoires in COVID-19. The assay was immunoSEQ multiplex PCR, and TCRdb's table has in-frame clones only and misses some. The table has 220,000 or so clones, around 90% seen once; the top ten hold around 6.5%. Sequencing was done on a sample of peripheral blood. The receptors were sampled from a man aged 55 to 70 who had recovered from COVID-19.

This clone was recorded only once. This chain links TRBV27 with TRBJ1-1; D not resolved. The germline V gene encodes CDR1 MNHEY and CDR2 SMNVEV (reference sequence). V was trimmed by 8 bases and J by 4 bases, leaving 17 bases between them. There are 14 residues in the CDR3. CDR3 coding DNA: TGTGCCAGCTCCCCTCTCAATCGAGGCACTGAAGCTTTCTTT. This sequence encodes CASSPLNRGTEAFF.

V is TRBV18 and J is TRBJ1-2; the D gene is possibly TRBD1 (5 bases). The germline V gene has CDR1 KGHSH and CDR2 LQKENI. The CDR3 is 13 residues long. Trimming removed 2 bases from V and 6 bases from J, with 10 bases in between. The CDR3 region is CASSPKGIDGYTF. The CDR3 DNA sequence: TGTGCCAGCTCACCAAAGGGGATTGATGGCTACACCTTC.

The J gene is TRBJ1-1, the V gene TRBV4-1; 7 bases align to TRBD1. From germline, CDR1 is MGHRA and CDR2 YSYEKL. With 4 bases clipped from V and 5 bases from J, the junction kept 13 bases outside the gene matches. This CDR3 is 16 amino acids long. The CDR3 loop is CASSRVAARGFTEAFF. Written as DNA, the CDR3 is TGCGCCAGCAGCCGGGTCGCCGCCAGGGGGTTTACTGAAGCTTTCTTT.

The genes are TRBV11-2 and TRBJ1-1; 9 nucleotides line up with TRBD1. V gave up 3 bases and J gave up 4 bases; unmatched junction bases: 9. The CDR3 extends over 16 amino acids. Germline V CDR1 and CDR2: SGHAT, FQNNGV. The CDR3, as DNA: TGTGCCAGCAGCTTCTACAGGGGGCGGTCGGCCACTGAAGCTTTCTTT. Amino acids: CASSFYRGRSATEAFF.

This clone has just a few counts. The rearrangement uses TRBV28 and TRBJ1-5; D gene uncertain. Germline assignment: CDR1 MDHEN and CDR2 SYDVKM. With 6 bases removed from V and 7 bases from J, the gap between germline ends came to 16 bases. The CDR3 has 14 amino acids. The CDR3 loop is CASRVLEASQPQHF. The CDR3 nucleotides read TGTGCCAGCAGGGTCCTAGAGGCCAGCCAGCCCCAGCATTTT.

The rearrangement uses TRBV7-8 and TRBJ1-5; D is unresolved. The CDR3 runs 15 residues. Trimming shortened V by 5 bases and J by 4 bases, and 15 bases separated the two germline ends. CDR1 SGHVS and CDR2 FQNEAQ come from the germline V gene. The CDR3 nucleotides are TGTGCCAGCAGCCCAAGCCCTTCGAGGAATCAGCCCCAGCATTTT. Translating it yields CASSPSPSRNQPQHF.

The CDR3, as DNA: TGTGCCAGCAGTCCCTATCTTAGCGGGAGGGCCAGGGGGCAGTTCTTC. Residues: CASSPYLSGRARGQFF. The chain combines TRBV27 with TRBJ2-1; the match to TRBD2 covers 11 bases. Trimming took 5 bases from V and 12 from J; bases not matched to a gene: 15. CDR1 is MNHEY and CDR2 is SMNVEV in the germline V gene (reference sequence). The CDR3 contains 16 residues.

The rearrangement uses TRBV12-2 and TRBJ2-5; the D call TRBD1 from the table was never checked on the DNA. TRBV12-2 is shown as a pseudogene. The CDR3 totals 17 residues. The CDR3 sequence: CASRFRGSDRGQETQYF. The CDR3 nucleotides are TGTGCAAGTCGCTTCAGGGGTAGTGACAGGGGTCAAGAGACCCAGTACTTC.

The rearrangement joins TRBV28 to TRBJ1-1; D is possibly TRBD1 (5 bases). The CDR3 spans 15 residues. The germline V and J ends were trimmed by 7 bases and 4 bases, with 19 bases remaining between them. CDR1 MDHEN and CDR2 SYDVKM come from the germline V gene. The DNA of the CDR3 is TGTGCCAGCACAATGGCGGGGGTTAGGGGCACTGAAGCTTTCTTT. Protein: CASTMAGVRGTEAFF.

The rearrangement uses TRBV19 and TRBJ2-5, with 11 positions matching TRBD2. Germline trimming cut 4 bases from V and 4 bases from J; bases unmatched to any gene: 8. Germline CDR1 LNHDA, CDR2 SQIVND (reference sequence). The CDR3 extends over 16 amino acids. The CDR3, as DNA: TGTGCCAGTAGTAGCACTAGCGGGAGCTTTTTAGAGACCCAGTACTTC. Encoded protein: CASSSTSGSFLETQYF.